This entry lists 30 T cell receptor beta chains sequenced from one sample in a study of STAT5B mutations in CD4+ large granular lymphocyte leukemia. Libraries were prepared by immunoSEQ multiplex PCR; TCRdb keeps only in-frame clonotypes and omits some of them. The repertoire holds about 25,000 clones, with roughly 69% as singletons. Sample: CD4+ T cells from blood buffy coats. The receptors here all came from a human donor in good health.

V usage is TRBV13 and J usage is TRBJ1-3, with D maybe TRBD1 (6 bases). The ends were cut back, 3 bases at V and 0 bases at J, with 15 bases in the middle. CDR3 length: 17 residues. CDR1 is PRHDT, CDR2 FYEKMQ, per germline (reference sequence). For the CDR3, the DNA is TGTGCCAGCAGCTTCCAGACAACAGGGAACTCTGGAAACACCATATATTTT. This translates into CASSFQTTGNSGNTIYF. Drawing the rest from reference TRBV13 and TRBJ1-3, the complete variable domain is AAGVIQSPRHLIKEKRETATLKCYPIPRHDTVYWYQQGPGQDPQFLISFYEKMQSDKGSIPDRFSAQQFSDYHSELNMSSLELGDSALYFCASSFQTTGNSGNTIYFGEGSWLTVV.

The chain carries TRBV4-1 and TRBJ1-6, with a weak D call TRBD1 (5 bases). CDR1 MGHRA and CDR2 YSYEKL come from the germline V gene. Trimming stripped 4 bases from V and 8 bases from J, with 18 bases between. The CDR3 loop spans 16 amino acids. CDR3 bases: TGCGCCAGCAGCCTTTCAAGGAGGGACGGGGATTCACCCCTCCACTTT. Translating gives CASSLSRRDGDSPLHF.

This clone appeared a single time. V gene TRBV6-5 combines with J gene TRBJ2-1, with 7 bases lining up with TRBD2. Germline values: CDR1 MNHEY, CDR2 SVGAGI. V was pared by 6 bases and J by 6 bases, with 11 bases of the junction left unmatched. The CDR3 contains 15 residues. The CDR3 reads CASRESGEWPNEQFF. CDR3 nucleotide sequence: TGTGCCAGCAGAGAAAGCGGGGAGTGGCCCAATGAGCAGTTCTTC.

The gene calls are TRBV27 and TRBJ2-7, with TRBD1 matching 10 bases. Trimming cost V 5 bases and J 0 bases; bases outside gene matches: 16. This CDR3 contains 19 residues. Germline V gene data show CDR1 as MNHEY and CDR2 as SMNVEV (reference sequence). CDR3 sequence (DNA): TGTGCCAGCAGTGTAAGACAGGGGGCTACCACTCACACCTCCTACGAGCAGTACTTC. Its protein product is CASSVRQGATTHTSYEQYF.

The CDR3, as DNA: TGTGCCAGCAGCGTAGCTCCGGGACAGTCCTACGAGCAGTACTTC. It yields the protein CASSVAPGQSYEQYF. The chain is built from TRBV9 and TRBJ2-7, with 7 bases matching TRBD1. Germline V lookup: CDR1 SGDLS, CDR2 YYNGEE. After removal of 0 bases from V and 1 base from J, the junction contained 4 bases not matched to a gene. This CDR3 region has 15 residues.

This clone is medium-sized (0.01 to 0.1%) in the sample. Distinct nucleotide sequences in the sample also encode this CDR3. The gene calls are TRBV7-9 and TRBJ1-2; D unclear. Germline V gene data show CDR1 as SEHNR and CDR2 as FQNEAQ (reference sequence). The CDR3 sequence is 13 residues long. Between the trimmed V and J ends, which lost 3 bases and 8 bases, there was a span of 13 bases. The CDR3 nucleotides are TGTGCCAGCAGCTTTGGGGAGACGGGAGGCTACACCTTC. Residues: CASSFGETGGYTF.

The rearrangement joins TRBV5-4 to TRBJ1-3; D unresolved. V gave up 3 bases and J gave up 0 bases, with 13 bases separating them. Germline CDR1 SGHNT, CDR2 YYREEE (reference sequence). CDR3 length equals 16 residues. CDR3 protein: CASSSDLTSSGNTIYF. The CDR3 DNA reads TGTGCCAGCAGCTCGGACCTAACTAGCTCTGGAAACACCATATATTTT.

J is TRBJ2-3 and V is TRBV14; D is uncertain. Germline V gene sequence: CDR1 SGHDN, CDR2 FVKESK. The CDR3 is 15 amino acids. The V gene lost 5 bases and the J gene lost 0 bases, with 12 bases spanning the gap. The CDR3 DNA follows: TGTGCCAGCAGCTACTCCATCGTGAGCACAGATACGCAGTATTTT. It specifies CASSYSIVSTDTQYF.

The chain combines TRBV28 with TRBJ2-7; no reliable D call. Per germline, CDR1 MDHEN and CDR2 SYDVKM. The CDR3 consists of 14 residues. The germline V and J ends were trimmed by 3 bases and 1 base, with 10 bases remaining between them. The CDR3 reads CASSLGGKSYEQYF. DNA for the CDR3: TGTGCCAGCAGTTTGGGCGGTAAATCCTACGAGCAGTACTTC. The entire variable domain, with the rest obtained from reference TRBV28 and TRBJ2-7, is as follows: DVKVTQSSRYLVKRTGEKVFLECVQDMDHENMFWYRQDPGLGLRLIYFSYDVKMKEKGDIPEGYSVSREKKERFSLILESASTNQTSMYLCASSLGGKSYEQYFGPGTRLTVT.

This chain links TRBV2 with TRBJ1-5, with D uncertain. This CDR3 region has 14 residues. Germline assignment: CDR1 SNHLY and CDR2 FYNNEI. V lost 6 bases, J lost 3 bases, and 12 bases lay in between. This CDR3 is CASRRDGFNQPQHF. The CDR3 DNA reads TGTGCCAGCAGGAGAGACGGATTCAATCAGCCCCAGCATTTT.

Turning to this clone: Additional DNA sequences in this sample encode the identical CDR3. V gene TRBV9 combines with J gene TRBJ1-2; D remains unclear. The CDR3 has 13 residues. V lost 4 bases to trimming and J lost 4 bases, with 11 bases between them. Germline CDR1 and CDR2: SGDLS and YYNGEE. CDR3 sequence: CASSPGSGYGYTF. CDR3 bases: TGTGCCAGCAGCCCCGGCTCCGGCTATGGCTACACCTTC.

This rearrangement joins TRBV7-8 to TRBJ1-2; the D is unclear. Germline V CDR1 and CDR2: SGHVS, FQNEAQ. This CDR3 contains 12 residues. V was trimmed by 4 bases and J by 2 bases, leaving 5 bases between them. The CDR3 DNA reads as TGTGCCAGCAGCTCCCGAAACTATGGCTACACCTTC. Its translation: CASSSRNYGYTF.

The chain combines TRBV12-2 with TRBJ1-1. TRBV12-2 is labeled a pseudogene. The length of the CDR3 is 14 residues. The CDR3 nucleotides are TGTGCAAGTCGCCACCCCGGTGGTGGCACTGAAGCTTTCTTT. This codes for CASRHPGGGTEAFF.

The chain recombines TRBV7-3 with TRBJ2-3, with 9 bases matching TRBD2. Germline V lookup: CDR1 SGHTA, CDR2 FQGTGA. CDR3 length equals 14 residues. V lost 5 bases to trimming and J lost 1 base; unmatched junction nucleotides: 1. The CDR3 loop is CASSIAGGTDTQYF. The CDR3 DNA reads as TGTGCCAGCAGCATAGCGGGAGGCACAGATACGCAGTATTTT.

The gene calls are TRBV9 and TRBJ1-5; D is perhaps TRBD1 (5 bases). The CDR3 is 14 residues long. Germline loops: CDR1 SGDLS, CDR2 YYNGEE. The V end was cut by 3 bases, the J end by 6 bases, with 13 bases between. The CDR3: CASSAPGFGQPQHF. CDR3 sequence (DNA): TGTGCCAGCAGCGCCCCAGGGTTTGGTCAGCCCCAGCATTTT.

As DNA, the CDR3 is TGTGCCAGCAGTTTAGAGCACAGGGGAGGCTACACCTTC. Translation gives CASSLEHRGGYTF. The chain uses TRBV28 and TRBJ1-2; 7 bases are a match to TRBD1. The CDR3 runs to 13 residues. With 2 bases clipped from V and 8 bases from J, the junction kept 5 bases outside the gene matches. The germline V gene encodes CDR1 MDHEN and CDR2 SYDVKM.

This rearrangement joins TRBV5-1 to TRBJ1-1; no clear D. V was cut by 0 bases and J by 7 bases, with 7 bases left in between. The CDR3 totals 12 residues. Germline CDR1 reads SGHRS; CDR2 reads YFSETQ. The CDR3 protein is CASSLGHLEAFF. The CDR3 nucleotides read TGCGCCAGCAGCTTGGGACATCTTGAAGCTTTCTTT.

The genes are TRBV18 and TRBJ2-3; 9 nucleotides match TRBD1. Germline trimming cut 2 bases from V and 3 bases from J; bases unmatched to any gene: 6. This CDR3 comprises 16 residues. The germline gives CDR1 KGHSH, CDR2 LQKENI. CDR3 sequence reads: CASSPMTGTGTDTQYF. CDR3 DNA: TGTGCCAGCTCACCAATGACCGGGACAGGGACAGATACGCAGTATTTT.

The V and J genes are TRBV28 and TRBJ2-3; the match to TRBD2 covers 9 bases. Germline V gene sequence: CDR1 MDHEN, CDR2 SYDVKM. The CDR3 sequence is 15 residues long. The V gene end was trimmed by 9 bases and the J gene end by 5 bases; junction bases not matched to a gene: 12. CDR3 sequence reads: CASPPPSGVVDTQYF. The CDR3 DNA is TGTGCCAGTCCTCCCCCTAGCGGGGTCGTAGATACGCAGTATTTT.

The J gene is TRBJ2-3, the V gene TRBV10-2, with TRBD1 identical over 10 bases. Germline trimming cut 4 bases from V and 2 bases from J; bases unmatched to any gene: 18. The CDR3 is 20 amino acids. Germline values: CDR1 WSHSY, CDR2 SAAADI. This CDR3 reads CASSAAGTGARDFTTDTQYF. CDR3 nucleotide sequence: TGCGCCAGCAGTGCTGCCGGGACAGGGGCTCGAGACTTTACCACAGATACGCAGTATTTT.

Only a few counts were recorded for this clone. The genes are TRBV9 and TRBJ2-7; possible D gene TRBD1, 6 bases. CDR3 length equals 14 residues. Deletions cut 0 bases from V and 2 bases from J, with 9 bases between. CDR1 is SGDLS, CDR2 YYNGEE, per germline. The CDR3 here is CASSVEGETYEQYF. CDR3 nucleotides: TGTGCCAGCAGCGTAGAGGGGGAGACCTACGAGCAGTACTTC. The variable domain in full, with the rest retrieved from reference TRBV9 and TRBJ2-7, is DSGVTQTPKHLITATGQRVTLRCSPRSGDLSVYWYQQSLDQGLQFLIQYYNGEERAKGNILERFSAQQFPDLHSELNLSSLELGDSALYFCASSVEGETYEQYFGPGTRLTVT.

The chain uses TRBV11-2 and TRBJ2-7, with unresolved D. The germline V gene encodes CDR1 SGHAT and CDR2 FQNNGV. The CDR3 is 15 residues long. The V and J ends lost 1 base and 2 bases respectively, with 12 bases between them. The CDR3 DNA sequence: TGTGCCAGCAGCTTAGGATTTGGTGGAGCCTACGAGCAGTACTTC. As protein: CASSLGFGGAYEQYF.

The chain uses TRBV7-3 and TRBJ1-6; D call uncertain. V lost 5 bases to trimming and J lost 7 bases, with 15 bases between them. The germline CDR1 and CDR2 sequences are SGHTA and FQGTGA. The CDR3 has 15 amino acids. The CDR3 bases are TGTGCCAGCAGCCTTAGCGGACGGATAAATTCACCCCTCCACTTT. Amino acid sequence: CASSLSGRINSPLHF. Complete variable domain (other parts from reference TRBV7-3 and TRBJ1-6): GAGVSQTPSNKVTEKGKYVELRCDPISGHTALYWYRQSLGQGPEFLIYFQGTGAADDSGLPNDRFFAVRPEGSVSTLKIQRTERGDSAVYLCASSLSGRINSPLHFGNGTRLTVT.

This chain joins TRBV6-6 and TRBJ1-2, with D maybe TRBD1 (5 bases). V lost 2 bases to trimming and J lost 2 bases, with 12 bases between them. Germline V gene lookup returns CDR1 MNHNY and CDR2 SVGAGI (reference sequence). CDR3 length: 15 residues. CDR3 residues: CASSYGDSRNYGYTF. The CDR3 DNA is TGTGCCAGCAGTTACGGCGACAGCCGCAACTATGGCTACACCTTC.

V gene TRBV7-9 combines with J gene TRBJ2-1; possibly TRBD2 for D (6 bases). The germline V gene has CDR1 SEHNR and CDR2 FQNEAQ (reference sequence). This CDR3 is built from 16 residues. V dropped 5 bases and J dropped 0 bases, with 14 bases sitting between them. CDR3 nucleotide sequence: TGTGCCAGCAGCCGGCGGGGAGTTTCCTCCTACAATGAGCAGTTCTTC. Amino acids: CASSRRGVSSYNEQFF.

This clone has just a few counts. The chain combines TRBV5-4 with TRBJ2-2; possible D gene TRBD2, 5 bases. Trimming removed 2 bases at V and 7 bases at J, with 15 bases between. Looked up from germline, CDR1 is SGHNT and CDR2 is YYREEE (reference sequence). This CDR3 comprises 15 residues. The CDR3 sequence: CASSFNSGNGGELFF. The CDR3 region has the DNA TGTGCCAGCAGCTTCAATTCGGGAAACGGCGGGGAGCTGTTTTTT.

This clone is medium-sized by share. This chain joins TRBV7-3 and TRBJ2-3, with 7 bases lining up with TRBD2. The CDR3 loop spans 13 amino acids. The V segment lost 8 bases and the J segment 4 bases; nucleotides outside the gene matches: 6. Germline CDR1 is SGHTA and CDR2 is FQGTGA. CDR3 sequence reads: CASGWTRADTQYF. Here the CDR3 DNA reads TGTGCCAGCGGATGGACTAGGGCAGATACGCAGTATTTT.

The chain is built from TRBV2 and TRBJ1-5; 7 bases are shared with TRBD1. Germline V gives CDR1 SNHLY, CDR2 FYNNEI. V lost 3 bases and J lost 4; bases outside the gene matches: 9. The CDR3 extends over 16 amino acids. CDR3 sequence reads: CASSDQGTVTNQPQHF. The CDR3 DNA is TGTGCCAGCAGTGATCAGGGGACAGTAACAAATCAGCCCCAGCATTTT.

V usage is TRBV11-2 and J usage is TRBJ2-1; no firm D call. The CDR3 covers 15 residues. The germline V and J ends were trimmed by 0 bases and 0 bases, with 6 bases remaining between them. The V gene's germline CDR1 is SGHAT and CDR2 FQNNGV. In DNA form, the CDR3 reads TGTGCCAGCAGCTTAGATCTGACCTCCTACAATGAGCAGTTCTTC. The encoded protein is CASSLDLTSYNEQFF.

J is TRBJ1-2 and V is TRBV5-1, with TRBD1 matching over 7 bases. The germline gives CDR1 SGHRS, CDR2 YFSETQ. With V trimmed by 4 bases and J by 5 bases, 11 bases remained unmatched. The CDR3 is 15 residues long. This CDR3 is CASSRNRGMEYGYTF. The CDR3 DNA sequence: TGCGCCAGCAGCCGAAACAGGGGAATGGAATATGGCTACACCTTC.